The rows below give T cell receptor beta chains drawn from one sample of a study of blood T cell repertoires in COVID-19. TCRdb's copy holds only in-frame clones and misses some; the assay was immunoSEQ multiplex PCR. Seen here are 120,000 to 150,000 clones, 75% to 85% observed once, and the top ten hold 6.5% to 8.5%. The sample comprised peripheral blood. The receptors were sampled from a human donor with acute or convalescent COVID-19. The donor label of this sample is uncertain. Each CDR3 is given with its conserved first and last residue.

J gene: TRBJ1-5; V gene: TRBV4-2; CDR3 protein: CASSQEDRVGPQHF
J gene: TRBJ2-1; V gene: TRBV29-1; CDR3 protein: CSVEVVRQDLSYNEQFF
J gene: TRBJ2-7; V gene: TRBV5-1; CDR3 protein: CASSLGRGEQYF
J gene: TRBJ1-1; V gene: TRBV18; CDR3 protein: CASSPQTPGSNTEAFF
J gene: TRBJ1-5; V gene: TRBV15; CDR3 protein: CATETDRDNQPQHF
J gene: TRBJ2-7; V gene: TRBV6-1; CDR3 protein: CASSEVRQVGYEQYF
J gene: TRBJ1-2; V gene: TRBV19; CDR3 protein: CASISYSGDRAYGYTF
J gene: TRBJ2-1; V gene: TRBV7-2; CDR3 protein: CASSWGGRYNEQFF
J gene: TRBJ2-1; V gene: TRBV3-1/TRBV3-2; CDR3 protein: CASSSRDIFPEQFF
J gene: TRBJ1-2; V gene: TRBV6-5; CDR3 protein: CASRKTGGRYGYTF
J gene: TRBJ1-1; V gene: TRBV13; CDR3 protein: CASSRLGQGNTEAFF
J gene: TRBJ1-1; V gene: TRBV19; CDR3 protein: CASSTRTAGTEAFF
J gene: TRBJ2-3; V gene: TRBV4-2; CDR3 protein: CASSQESGWADTQYF
J gene: TRBJ1-1; V gene: TRBV4-2; CDR3 protein: CASSQGEGTNTEAFF
J gene: TRBJ1-1; V gene: TRBV14; CDR3 protein: CASSQLRDRNTEAFF
J gene: TRBJ1-1; V gene: TRBV7-6; CDR3 protein: CASSLAEGLAFF
J gene: TRBJ1-2; V gene: TRBV30; CDR3 protein: CAWSGAYGYTF
J gene: TRBJ1-2; V gene: TRBV18; CDR3 protein: CASSPGTASYGYTF
J gene: TRBJ1-5; V gene: TRBV5-1; CDR3 protein: CASSLAGGWWEPQHF
J gene: TRBJ2-7; V gene: TRBV6-5; CDR3 protein: CATRQGAYEQYF
J gene: TRBJ1-2; V gene: TRBV6-5; CDR3 protein: CASSYTPGSYTF
J gene: TRBJ1-2; V gene: TRBV5-4; CDR3 protein: CASTLTGLANYGYTF
J gene: TRBJ1-3; V gene: TRBV7-8; CDR3 protein: CASSFQTGAGNTIYF
J gene: TRBJ1-3; V gene: TRBV2; CDR3 protein: CASILSPSGNTIYF
J gene: TRBJ2-2; V gene: TRBV19; CDR3 protein: CASSRQGRVGELFF
J gene: TRBJ1-1; V gene: TRBV27; CDR3 protein: CASSRVNTEAFF
J gene: TRBJ1-1; V gene: TRBV18; CDR3 protein: CASSSKGGDTEAFF
J gene: TRBJ1-5; V gene: TRBV30; CDR3 protein: CAWSVPDRLNQPQHF
J gene: TRBJ1-3; V gene: TRBV29-1; CDR3 protein: CSVEDLEQGNRNTIYF
J gene: TRBJ2-2; V gene: TRBV11-1; CDR3 protein: CASSLFRTGNTGELFF
J gene: TRBJ1-1; V gene: TRBV27; CDR3 protein: CASSLTGPSLGTEAFF
J gene: TRBJ1-4; V gene: TRBV18; CDR3 protein: CASSLFPTGSLNEKLFF
J gene: TRBJ1-1; V gene: TRBV10-1; CDR3 protein: CASSVGRVTEAFF
J gene: TRBJ1-1; V gene: TRBV30; CDR3 protein: CAWTKVRGTEAFF
J gene: TRBJ1-2; V gene: TRBV6-5; CDR3 protein: CASTAGDYGYTF
J gene: TRBJ1-1; V gene: TRBV27; CDR3 protein: CASSRWGVSTEAFF
J gene: TRBJ2-3; V gene: TRBV15; CDR3 protein: CATSRDIGGDTQYF
J gene: TRBJ2-1; V gene: TRBV15; CDR3 protein: CATSRDGGNEQFF
J gene: TRBJ1-6; V gene: TRBV14; CDR3 protein: CASSFLTGRDSPLHF
J gene: TRBJ1-3; V gene: TRBV9; CDR3 protein: CASSAGGSSGNTIYF
J gene: TRBJ2-1; V gene: TRBV5-6; CDR3 protein: CASSLGLAGASYNEQFF
J gene: TRBJ1-2; V gene: TRBV6-4; CDR3 protein: CASFRPRDGYTF
J gene: TRBJ1-2; V gene: TRBV5-1; CDR3 protein: CASSLESGIEGYTF
J gene: TRBJ1-3; V gene: TRBV10-3; CDR3 protein: CAISERGTSGNTIYF
J gene: TRBJ1-2; V gene: TRBV18; CDR3 protein: CASSPIEDYGYTF
J gene: TRBJ1-1; V gene: TRBV5-1; CDR3 protein: CASRQTTYHEAFF
J gene: TRBJ1-6; V gene: TRBV5-1; CDR3 protein: CASSLDAAGPNSPLHF
J gene: TRBJ1-2; V gene: TRBV24-1; CDR3 protein: CATSQGQWQGYTF
J gene: TRBJ1-1; V gene: TRBV7-6; CDR3 protein: CASSRQLYTEAFF
J gene: TRBJ1-2; V gene: TRBV11-2; CDR3 protein: CASSLAQQGARDYGYTF